What follows are 27 T cell receptor beta chains derived from one specimen sequenced in a study of cytomegalovirus exposure and HLA in healthy donors. Primers included in the PCR were 60 Vbeta and 13 Jbeta primers. Measured with immunoSEQ multiplex PCR; TCRdb has only the in-frame clones, and not every one. This table has some 220,000 clones, around 89% appearing once. The sequenced sample consisted of PBMCs. All receptors derive from a young woman in good health and CMV-seronegative.

The chain employs TRBV14 and TRBJ2-7; D is undetermined. CDR3 size: 14 residues. V gave up 1 base and J gave up 4 bases, with 11 bases separating them. Germline V CDR1 and CDR2: SGHDN, FVKESK. The CDR3 DNA follows: TGTGCCAGCAGCCAAGGGCTCCGAAGTTACGAGCAGTACTTC. It codes for CASSQGLRSYEQYF.

This clone was recorded only once. This chain links TRBV7-2 with TRBJ2-1; TRBD1 is a possible D gene (5 bases). CDR1 is SGHTA and CDR2 is FQGNSA in the germline V gene. This CDR3 has 17 amino acids. V was shortened by 5 bases and J by 3 bases, with 20 bases between the two germline ends. The CDR3 DNA follows: TGTGCCAGCAGCCGGTGGGGCCGGGTCGCGGACTACAATGAGCAGTTCTTC. This sequence encodes CASSRWGRVADYNEQFF.

The rearrangement uses TRBV7-9 and TRBJ1-1, with D unclear. CDR1 is SEHNR and CDR2 is FQNEAQ in the germline V gene (reference sequence). This CDR3 has 14 residues. The germline V and J ends were trimmed by 5 bases and 3 bases, with 13 bases remaining between them. The CDR3 coding sequence is TGTGCCAGCAGCGTAGTTACTTCGGACACTGAAGCTTTCTTT. As protein: CASSVVTSDTEAFF.

The CDR3 sequence: CASSQRWTEAFF. CDR3 sequence (DNA): TGTGCCAGCAGCCAGAGGTGGACTGAAGCTTTCTTT. The chain recombines TRBV14 with TRBJ1-1; D gene ambiguous. This CDR3 region has 12 residues. The ends were cut back, 3 bases at V and 5 bases at J, with 7 bases in the middle. Looked up from germline, CDR1 is SGHDN and CDR2 is FVKESK.

The chain employs TRBV4-2 and TRBJ2-1; the D is unclear. This CDR3 is built from 15 residues. Trimming left V 2 bases short and J 0 bases short, with 8 bases between. The germline V gene encodes CDR1 LGHNA and CDR2 YNFKEQ. CDR3 in DNA: TGTGCCAGCAGCCAATCACTGAGCTCCTACAATGAGCAGTTCTTC. This translates into CASSQSLSSYNEQFF.

Worth noting for this clone: A junction end diverges from the germline sequence, so it may reflect a read error. This chain uses TRBV7-9 with TRBJ2-7; the D gene is possibly TRBD2 (5 bases). The germline V gene has CDR1 SEHNR and CDR2 FQNEAQ (reference sequence). This CDR3 has 15 amino acids. This CDR3 reads CSSSLPRGDGYEQYF. The CDR3 nucleotides read TGTTCCAGCAGCTTACCACGGGGAGATGGGTACGAGCAGTACTTC.

This rearrangement joins TRBV11-2 to TRBJ2-2; 10 bases map to TRBD1. The V and J ends lost 1 base and 6 bases, in that order; junction bases with no gene match: 5. The CDR3 is 16 residues long. Germline V CDR1 and CDR2: SGHAT, FQNNGV. This CDR3 reads CASSLVLDRGAGELFF. The DNA for the CDR3 is TGTGCCAGCAGCTTAGTTCTGGACAGGGGGGCCGGGGAGCTGTTTTTT.

Here the CDR3 DNA reads TGTGCCAGCAGTTTCGCCCCTCCCGGGTCTAGCTCCTACGAGCAGTACTTC. It is translated as CASSFAPPGSSSYEQYF. The chain uses TRBV27 and TRBJ2-7; the D is unclear. The CDR3 sequence is 17 residues long. V lost 3 bases and J 0 bases, leaving 18 bases between the germline ends. Germline assignment: CDR1 MNHEY and CDR2 SMNVEV (reference sequence).

J is TRBJ2-1 and V is TRBV18; 8 bases are shared with TRBD1. This CDR3 is built from 14 residues. CDR1 is KGHSH and CDR2 is LQKENI in the germline V gene. The V segment lost 4 bases and the J segment 3 bases; nucleotides outside the gene matches: 2. CDR3 DNA: TGTGCCAGCTCACACGGGACAGGCTACAATGAGCAGTTCTTC. This gives the protein CASSHGTGYNEQFF.

V gene TRBV5-4 combines with J gene TRBJ2-5, with D possibly matching TRBD2 (6 bases). The CDR3 is made up of 16 amino acids. Germline lookup yields CDR1 SGHNT and CDR2 YYREEE (reference sequence). V gave up 4 bases and J gave up 4 bases, with 20 bases separating them. The CDR3 bases are TGTGCCAGCAGCGGCGGGTCGCGGGGAATTCCAGAGACCCAGTACTTC. This sequence encodes CASSGGSRGIPETQYF.

The V call is TRBV11-2, the J call TRBJ1-1; D may be TRBD1 (6 bases). This CDR3 spans 13 amino acids. From germline, CDR1 is SGHAT and CDR2 FQNNGV. Trimming stripped 5 bases from V and 1 base from J, with 8 bases between. The CDR3 nucleotides read TGTGCCAGCAGCCTGACAGGGAACACTGAAGCTTTCTTT. This codes for CASSLTGNTEAFF.

The chain couples TRBV29-1 to TRBJ2-3, with D possibly TRBD1 on 5 matching bases. Trimming shortened V by 7 bases and J by 0 bases, and 11 bases separated the two germline ends. The CDR3 covers 13 residues. Germline-derived CDR1 and CDR2 are SQVTM and ANQGSEA. This CDR3 reads CSGRQGSTDTQYF. CDR3 in DNA: TGCAGCGGCCGCCAGGGAAGCACAGATACGCAGTATTTT.

This clone was observed once. This chain links TRBV9 with TRBJ1-2; 9 bases are a match to TRBD1. This CDR3 is built from 21 residues. After removal of 4 bases from V and 2 bases from J, the junction contained 24 bases not matched to a gene. In germline, CDR1 is SGDLS, CDR2 YYNGEE. CDR3: CASSPYRGPAGGGSVNYGYTF. The CDR3 bases are TGTGCCAGCAGCCCCTACAGGGGGCCGGCCGGAGGGGGGTCAGTCAACTATGGCTACACCTTC.

The genes are TRBV6-1 and TRBJ2-7; TRBD2 matches at 10 bases. V gave up 6 bases and J gave up 8 bases; unmatched junction bases: 10. The CDR3 has 14 residues. Germline CDR1 MNHNS, CDR2 SASEGT. DNA for the CDR3: TGTGCCAGCAGCCCGGCTAGCGGGAGCCGTAAGCAGTACTTC. This sequence encodes CASSPASGSRKQYF.

This clone has just a few counts. In nucleotides, the CDR3 is TGTGCCAGCAGCCTGGACAGGGAAAATGAAAAACTGTTTTTT. Its translation is CASSLDRENEKLFF. The chain uses TRBV5-4 and TRBJ1-4, with 8 bases fitting TRBD1. Per the germline V gene, CDR1 is SGHNT and CDR2 is YYREEE (reference sequence). The CDR3 runs 14 residues. The ends lost 4 bases at V and 5 bases at J; junction bases unmatched: 4.

The chain combines TRBV25-1 with TRBJ1-2, with 11 nucleotides matching TRBD1. CDR1 MGHDK and CDR2 SYGVNS come from the germline V gene. V lost 6 bases, J lost 8 bases, and 2 bases stayed unmatched. This CDR3 contains 12 residues. The CDR3 DNA reads as TGTGCCAGCAGGGACAGGGGGCAAGGCTACACCTTC. Amino acid sequence: CASRDRGQGYTF.

The chain joins TRBV27 to TRBJ2-2, with no clear D. Trimming pared 1 base from V and 2 bases from J, leaving 11 bases between. This CDR3 contains 16 residues. Per germline, CDR1 MNHEY and CDR2 SMNVEV (reference sequence). The CDR3 nucleotides are TGTGCCAGCAGTTTATTGAGTGCCGATAACACCGGGGAGCTGTTTTTT. This encodes CASSLLSADNTGELFF.

This chain links TRBV7-8 with TRBJ2-1; 9 bases map to TRBD2. The CDR3 runs to 18 residues. J gave up 2 bases and V 5 bases, and 13 bases lay outside the gene matches. The germline V gene has CDR1 SGHVS and CDR2 FQNEAQ. The CDR3 DNA reads TGTGCCAGCAGCCACATGGCTGGGGGACTAGCCACCTACAATGAGCAGTTCTTC. Translated: CASSHMAGGLATYNEQFF.

The rearrangement joins TRBV6-5 to TRBJ2-1; the D gene is possibly TRBD1 (5 bases). This CDR3 comprises 12 residues. Trimming took 2 bases from V and 10 from J, leaving 9 bases between them. The germline gives CDR1 MNHEY, CDR2 SVGAGI. The CDR3 sequence: CASSYGPGEQFF. CDR3 sequence (DNA): TGTGCCAGCAGTTACGGCCCAGGGGAGCAGTTCTTC.

The chain joins TRBV27 to TRBJ1-5; D might be TRBD1 (6 bases). The V end lost 5 bases, the J end lost 5 bases, and 10 bases lay between the germline ends. Germline CDR1 and CDR2: MNHEY and SMNVEV (reference sequence). This CDR3 has 13 residues. The CDR3 DNA reads as TGTGCCAGCAGTGGAAACAGGGATCAGCCCCAGCATTTT. Translating gives CASSGNRDQPQHF.

This clone was detected once. V gene TRBV7-3 combines with J gene TRBJ1-1; 8 bases are a match to TRBD1. Looked up from germline, CDR1 is SGHTA and CDR2 is FQGTGA. This CDR3 is built from 15 residues. After removal of 1 base from V and 5 bases from J, the junction contained 6 bases not matched to a gene. In nucleotides, the CDR3 is TGTGCCAGCAGCTTAAATGGACAGGGAAAAACTGAAGCTTTCTTT. Protein sequence: CASSLNGQGKTEAFF.

V usage is TRBV7-9 and J usage is TRBJ1-6; 10 bases match TRBD1. CDR1 is SEHNR, CDR2 FQNEAQ, per germline (reference sequence). The CDR3 runs to 15 residues. The V segment lost 5 bases and the J segment 12 bases; nucleotides outside the gene matches: 10. Here the CDR3 DNA reads TGTGCCAGCAGCCCAGGGGACAGGGGACCCAAACCCCTCCACTTT. Its protein is CASSPGDRGPKPLHF.

This sequence joins TRBV19 and TRBJ2-3, with 9 positions matching TRBD2. Germline V gene data show CDR1 as LNHDA and CDR2 as SQIVND (reference sequence). Trimming took 0 bases from V and 3 from J; bases not matched to a gene: 10. The CDR3 runs to 18 residues. CDR3 DNA: TGTGCCAGTAGTATAGATAGGTCCAGCGGGAGGAGTACAGATACGCAGTATTTT. Amino acid sequence: CASSIDRSSGRSTDTQYF.

The chain carries TRBV18 and TRBJ2-7, with TRBD1 as a possible D gene (7 bases). The CDR3 is 15 residues long. Trimming shortened V by 5 bases and J by 6 bases, and 20 bases separated the two germline ends. From germline, CDR1 is KGHSH and CDR2 LQKENI. The CDR3 is CASSGNRGGRGEQYF. CDR3 coding DNA: TGTGCCAGCTCAGGGAACAGGGGAGGCCGCGGCGAGCAGTACTTC.

This clone was recorded once. The chain combines TRBV9 with TRBJ1-1; the D gene is possibly TRBD1 (5 bases). The V gene's germline CDR1 is SGDLS and CDR2 YYNGEE. This CDR3 has 15 residues. V was trimmed by 0 bases and J by 0 bases, leaving 9 bases between them. CDR3 bases: TGTGCCAGCAGCGTAGGACAGCTTATGAACACTGAAGCTTTCTTT. This encodes CASSVGQLMNTEAFF.

CDR3 residues: CASSEGPDGELFF. The CDR3, as DNA: TGTGCCAGCAGCGAGGGTCCGGACGGGGAGCTGTTTTTT. The V call is TRBV2, the J call TRBJ2-2; tentative D call: TRBD2 (5 bases). Trimming took 6 bases from V and 7 from J, leaving 12 bases between them. This CDR3 region has 13 residues. Per the germline V gene, CDR1 is SNHLY and CDR2 is FYNNEI.

The rearrangement joins TRBV2 to TRBJ2-5; 9 bases agree with TRBD2. CDR3 length equals 15 residues. CDR1 and CDR2 (germline): SNHLY, FYNNEI. Unmatched junction bases numbered 9, after V lost 10 bases and J lost 0 bases. This CDR3 reads CATSSGRPHQETQYF. The CDR3 coding sequence is TGTGCCACCTCAAGCGGGAGGCCACACCAAGAGACCCAGTACTTC.